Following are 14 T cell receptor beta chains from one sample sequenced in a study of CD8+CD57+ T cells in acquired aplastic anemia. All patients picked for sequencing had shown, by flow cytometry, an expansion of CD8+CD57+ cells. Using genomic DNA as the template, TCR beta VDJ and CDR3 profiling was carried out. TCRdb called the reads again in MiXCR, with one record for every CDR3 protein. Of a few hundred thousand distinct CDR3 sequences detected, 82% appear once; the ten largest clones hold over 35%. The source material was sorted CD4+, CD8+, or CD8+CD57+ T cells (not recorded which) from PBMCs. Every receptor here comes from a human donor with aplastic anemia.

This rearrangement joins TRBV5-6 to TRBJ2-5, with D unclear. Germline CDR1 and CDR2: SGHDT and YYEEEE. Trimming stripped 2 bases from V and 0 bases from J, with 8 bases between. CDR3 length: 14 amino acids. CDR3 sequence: CASSFVSDQETQYF. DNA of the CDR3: TGTGCCAGCAGCTTCGTGTCAGACCAAGAGACCCAGTACTTC.

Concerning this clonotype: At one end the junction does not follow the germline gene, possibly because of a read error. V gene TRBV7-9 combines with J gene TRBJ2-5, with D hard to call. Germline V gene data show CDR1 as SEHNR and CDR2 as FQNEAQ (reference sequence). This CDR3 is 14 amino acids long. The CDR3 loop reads CATSFESSQESDEF. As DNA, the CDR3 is TGTGCCACCAGCTTTGAATCAAGCCAGGAGAGCGATGAGTTC.

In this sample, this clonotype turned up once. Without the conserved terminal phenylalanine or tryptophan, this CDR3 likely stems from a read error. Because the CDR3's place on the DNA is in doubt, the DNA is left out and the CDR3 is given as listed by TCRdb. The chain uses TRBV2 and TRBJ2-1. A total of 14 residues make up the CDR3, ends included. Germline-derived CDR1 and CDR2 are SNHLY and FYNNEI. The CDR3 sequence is CASRPTSLYNEQFC.

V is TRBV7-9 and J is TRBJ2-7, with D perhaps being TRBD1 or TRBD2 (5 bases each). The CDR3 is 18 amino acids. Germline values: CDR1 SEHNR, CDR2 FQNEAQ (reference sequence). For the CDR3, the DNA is TGTGCCAGCAGCTTAGCTGCTAGCTACGGGGCTAACGCCTACGAGCGGTACGTC. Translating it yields CASSLAASYGANAYERYV.

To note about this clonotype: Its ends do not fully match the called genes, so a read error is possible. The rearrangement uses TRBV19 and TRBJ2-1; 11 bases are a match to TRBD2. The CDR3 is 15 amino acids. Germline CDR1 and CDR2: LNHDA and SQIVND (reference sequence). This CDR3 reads CASSTTSGSYNEQLF. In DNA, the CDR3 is TGTGCCAGTAGTACTACTAGCGGGAGCTACAATGAGCAGCTCTTC.

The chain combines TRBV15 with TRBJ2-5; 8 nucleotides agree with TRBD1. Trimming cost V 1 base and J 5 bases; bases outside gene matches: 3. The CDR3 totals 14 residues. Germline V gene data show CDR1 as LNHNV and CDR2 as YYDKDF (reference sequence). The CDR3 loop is CATSRGQGSETQYF. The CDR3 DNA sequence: TGTGCCACCAGCAGAGGACAGGGGTCGGAGACCCAGTACTTC.

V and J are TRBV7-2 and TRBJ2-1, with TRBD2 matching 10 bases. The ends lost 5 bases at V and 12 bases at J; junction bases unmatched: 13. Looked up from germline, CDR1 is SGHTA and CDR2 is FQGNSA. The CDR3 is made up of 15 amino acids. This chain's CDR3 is CASSVGTSGDGVQFF. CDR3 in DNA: TGTGCCAGCAGCGTAGGTACTAGCGGGGATGGTGTGCAGTTCTTC.

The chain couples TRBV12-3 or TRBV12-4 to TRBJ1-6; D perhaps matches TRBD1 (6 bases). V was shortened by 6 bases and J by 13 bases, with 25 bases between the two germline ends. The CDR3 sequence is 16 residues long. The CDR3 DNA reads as TGTGCCAGCAGCTTGGGGGGCGGAGGCGGTAATTATCCCCTCCACTTT. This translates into CASSLGGGGGNYPLHF.

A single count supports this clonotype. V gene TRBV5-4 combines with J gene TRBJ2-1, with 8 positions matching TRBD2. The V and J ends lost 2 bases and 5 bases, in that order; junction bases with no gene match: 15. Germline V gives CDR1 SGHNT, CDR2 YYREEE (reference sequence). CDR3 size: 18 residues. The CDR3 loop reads CASSFTSEREFGDNEQFF. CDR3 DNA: TGTGCCAGCAGCTTTACTAGCGAGCGGGAGTTTGGGGACAATGAGCAGTTCTTC.

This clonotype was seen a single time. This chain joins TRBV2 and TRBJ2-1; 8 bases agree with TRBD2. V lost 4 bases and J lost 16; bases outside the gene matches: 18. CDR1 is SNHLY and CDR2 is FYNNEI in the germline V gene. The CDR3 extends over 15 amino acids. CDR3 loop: CASSGAGGAYNEPFF. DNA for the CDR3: TGTGCCAGCAGTGGGGCGGGGGGAGCCTACAATGAGCCTTTCTTC.

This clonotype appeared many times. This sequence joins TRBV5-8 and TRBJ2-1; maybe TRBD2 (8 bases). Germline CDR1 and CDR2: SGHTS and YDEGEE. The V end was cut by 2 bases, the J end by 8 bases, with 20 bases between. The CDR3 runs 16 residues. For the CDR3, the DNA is TGTGCCAGCAGCTTTCAAGGGGGCGGGGGGAGCGATGAGCAGTTCTTC. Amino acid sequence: CASSFQGGGGSDEQFF.

The CDR3 DNA sequence: TGTGCCAGCAGCGTAGGGACAGATGGGCAGTATTTT. Protein: CASSVGTDGQYF. V and J are TRBV7-9 and TRBJ2-3; 7 bases align to TRBD1. Trimming at V came to 5 bases and at J to 11 bases, leaving 7 bases not matched to a gene. This CDR3 is 12 amino acids long. CDR1 and CDR2 from the germline V gene are SEHNR and FQNEAQ (reference sequence).

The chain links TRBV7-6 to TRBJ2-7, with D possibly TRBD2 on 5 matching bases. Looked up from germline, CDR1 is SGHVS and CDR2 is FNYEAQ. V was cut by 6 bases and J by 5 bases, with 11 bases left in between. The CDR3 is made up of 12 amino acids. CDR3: CASRERADEQYF. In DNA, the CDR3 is TGTGCCAGCAGGGAGAGGGCAGACGAGCAGTACTTC.

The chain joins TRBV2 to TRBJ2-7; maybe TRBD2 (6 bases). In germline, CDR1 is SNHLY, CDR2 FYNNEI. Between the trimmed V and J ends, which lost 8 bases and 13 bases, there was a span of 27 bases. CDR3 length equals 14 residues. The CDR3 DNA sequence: TGTGCCAGCGGGTACGGCGGGGAAGCATACGCAGTATACTTC. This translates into CASGYGGEAYAVYF.